The source of this TCR beta chain is a study of blood T cell repertoires in COVID-19. Study at large: Whether acute or convalescent, the COVID-19 samples came from the United States, Italy and Spain. T cells, B-cell-depleted T cells, or PBMCs supplied cDNA or gDNA.

Per the original data handling: Scientists estimated how many nucleated cells there were by amplifying reference gene primers. Profiled with immunoSEQ multiplex PCR; TCRdb holds only in-frame clones, not every one. D and trimming were read from the DNA, whereas the V and J calls and clone size are those reported in that table. The data contain under 150,000 clones, about 75% of them singletons. This CDR3 is 13 amino acids long. The V and J ends lost 1 base and 9 bases respectively, with 11 bases between them. Germline V gives CDR1 SGDLS, CDR2 YYNGEE. Sequenced sample: peripheral blood. The chain recombines TRBV9 with TRBJ2-1; maybe TRBD1 (5 bases). This clonotype was obtained from a man at least 80 years old with acute or convalescent COVID-19. This chain's CDR3 is CASSVNRYGEQFF. The CDR3 nucleotides are TGTGCCAGCAGCGTAAACAGGTACGGTGAGCAGTTCTTC. The whole variable domain, remainder taken from reference TRBV9 and TRBJ2-1, is DSGVTQTPKHLITATGQRVTLRCSPRSGDLSVYWYQQSLDQGLQFLIQYYNGEERAKGNILERFSAQQFPDLHSELNLSSLELGDSALYFCASSVNRYGEQFFGPGTRLTVL.